The 10 T cell receptor beta chains presented below share a single source sample, sequenced in a study of cytomegalovirus exposure and HLA in healthy donors. Vbeta (60) and Jbeta (13) primers were used in the PCR. The assay was immunoSEQ multiplex PCR, and TCRdb's table has in-frame clones only and misses some. The sample shows approximately 190,000 clones, roughly 80% of them seen only once. The sequencing input was PBMCs. These receptors were collected from a woman aged 18 to 35 in good health and CMV-seronegative.

This clone was observed once. The V call is TRBV6-5, the J call TRBJ1-2; no firm D call. This CDR3 has 13 residues. Between the trimmed V and J ends, which lost 4 bases and 8 bases, there was a span of 14 bases. Germline assignment: CDR1 MNHEY and CDR2 SVGAGI. CDR3 DNA sequence: TGTGCCAGCAGTTTGGGGAGGGCGGAAGGCTACACCTTC. This encodes CASSLGRAEGYTF.

J is TRBJ2-7 and V is TRBV28; TRBD2 might be the D (5 bases). Trimming stripped 5 bases from V and 6 bases from J, with 14 bases between. Germline V gene data show CDR1 as MDHEN and CDR2 as SYDVKM. This CDR3 is 13 amino acids long. CDR3 residues: CASSQTTWAEQYF. CDR3 nucleotide sequence: TGTGCCAGCAGTCAGACTACATGGGCCGAGCAGTACTTC. The full variable domain, in which reference TRBV28 and TRBJ2-7 provide the parts outside the CDR3, is DVKVTQSSRYLVKRTGEKVFLECVQDMDHENMFWYRQDPGLGLRLIYFSYDVKMKEKGDIPEGYSVSREKKERFSLILESASTNQTSMYLCASSQTTWAEQYFGPGTRLTVT.

The DNA of the CDR3 is TGTGCCAGCAGCCAGGCTGGAGCTAGCGGGAGCCTGCACGAGCAGTACGTC. Translation gives CASSQAGASGSLHEQYV. The chain employs TRBV14 and TRBJ2-7, with 10 bases fitting TRBD2. Germline trimming cut 3 bases from V and 5 bases from J; bases unmatched to any gene: 13. Germline V lookup: CDR1 SGHDN, CDR2 FVKESK. This CDR3 comprises 17 residues.

The chain couples TRBV6-1 to TRBJ2-5; D is possibly TRBD2 (6 bases). V lost 6 bases to trimming and J lost 5 bases, with 19 bases between them. This CDR3 is built from 15 residues. Germline V gene sequence: CDR1 MNHNS, CDR2 SASEGT. DNA for the CDR3: TGTGCCAGCAGGAGAGGGGCTACCGGGGGTGAGACCCAGTACTTC. Its translation: CASRRGATGGETQYF.

In nucleotides, the CDR3 is TGTGCCAGCAGCCCGGACAGCCAACCTCATACGCAGTATTTT. This translates into CASSPDSQPHTQYF. The chain uses TRBV7-2 and TRBJ2-3; D perhaps matches TRBD1 (6 bases). The V gene's germline CDR1 is SGHTA and CDR2 FQGNSA. V dropped 5 bases and J dropped 7 bases, with 16 bases sitting between them. CDR3 length: 14 amino acids.

V gene TRBV18 combines with J gene TRBJ2-4; a weak D match, TRBD2 (5 bases). Between the trimmed V and J ends, which lost 0 bases and 7 bases, there was a span of 16 bases. Germline CDR1 reads KGHSH; CDR2 reads LQKENI. The CDR3 contains 16 residues. The CDR3 sequence is CASSPPVRSGINIQYF. The CDR3, as DNA: TGTGCCAGCTCACCACCGGTGCGCTCGGGGATCAACATTCAGTACTTC.

The CDR3 spells CASSKRGTPNEQFF. CDR3 bases: TGTGCCAGCAGCAAACGGGGGACCCCGAATGAGCAGTTCTTC. The V and J genes are TRBV21-1 and TRBJ2-1; the D call in the table, TRBD2, was not verified against the DNA. TRBV21-1 is annotated as a pseudogene. CDR3 size: 14 residues.

V and J are TRBV19 and TRBJ2-7; 7 bases are a match to TRBD1. The trim removed 5 bases at V and 5 bases at J, leaving 9 bases unmatched. The CDR3 loop spans 14 amino acids. Germline CDR1 reads LNHDA; CDR2 reads SQIVND (reference sequence). CDR3 nucleotides: TGTGCCAGTAGTGTGACAGGGAAGGGAGACGAGCAGTACGTC. Translating gives CASSVTGKGDEQYV.

This rearrangement joins TRBV19 to TRBJ2-1; 7 bases are a match to TRBD1. The CDR3 totals 14 residues. J was trimmed by 6 bases and V by 5 bases; bases with no gene match: 7. Germline V gene data show CDR1 as LNHDA and CDR2 as SQIVND (reference sequence). DNA of the CDR3: TGTGCCAGTAGTCACAGGGGTGGGGTCAATGAGCAGTTCTTC. Protein sequence: CASSHRGGVNEQFF. Based on the CDR3 plus reference TRBV19 and TRBJ2-1, the full variable domain is DGGITQSPKYLFRKEGQNVTLSCEQNLNHDAMYWYRQDPGQGLRLIYYSQIVNDFQKGDIAEGYSVSREKKESFPLTVTSAQKNPTAFYLCASSHRGGVNEQFFGPGTRLTVL.

This chain uses TRBV27 with TRBJ2-3; 7 positions agree with TRBD1. The V gene's germline CDR1 is MNHEY and CDR2 SMNVEV (reference sequence). The CDR3 totals 16 residues. The V segment lost 2 bases and the J segment 0 bases; nucleotides outside the gene matches: 5. CDR3 amino acids: CASSLLGTASTDTQYF. CDR3 in DNA: TGTGCCAGCAGTTTACTGGGGACAGCCAGCACAGATACGCAGTATTTT.